Shown below are 30 T cell receptor delta chains from a single sample sequenced in a study of gamma-delta T cells after stem cell transplantation. TCRdb re-analyzed the RT-PCR reads via CATT. The sample lists about 3,000 delta-chain clones; 2.5% to 3% were seen once. Material for sequencing was gamma-delta T cells. Every receptor here comes from a human donor. It is not recorded whose cells these are; they may come from a transplant donor.

This clone was seen more than once but under ten times. This likely came from a read error, as a far larger clone is one base away. Other nucleotide sequences from this sample produce the same CDR3. The V and J genes are TRDV2 and TRDJ1, with 12 bases identical to TRDD3. The germline CDR1 and CDR2 sequences are GEAIGNYY and EKD. This CDR3 contains 20 residues. Here the CDR3 reads CACDKVAGGYAVGTTDKLIF. CDR3 bases: TGTGCCTGCGACAAGGTTGCTGGGGGATACGCGGTGGGTACCACCGATAAACTCATCTTT.

By frequency in the sample, this clone is medium-sized. This clone may be a read error of a much larger clone one base away. The chain uses TRDV2 and TRDJ1, with 7 bases aligning to TRDD3. V lost 1 base, J lost 2 bases, and 9 bases stayed unmatched. Germline values: CDR1 GEAIGNYY, CDR2 EKD. CDR3 length: 16 residues. The CDR3: CACDTLLGKKTDKLIF. CDR3 sequence (DNA): TGTGCCTGTGACACTCTACTGGGGAAAAAAACCGATAAACTCATCTTT.

In its sample, this clone was seen a few times. This sequence may be a read error, since a much larger clone differs from it by one base. The chain carries TRDV2 and TRDJ2; 7 bases agree with TRDD3. The V segment lost 0 bases and the J segment 6 bases; nucleotides outside the gene matches: 30. This CDR3 contains 23 residues. From germline, CDR1 is GEAIGNYY and CDR2 EKD. CDR3 nucleotides: TGTGCCTGTGACACCGAGTGCGCCGTGGAGGGATACCGAGGGAGCTTATTGGCAGCACAACTCTTCTTT. Its translation is CACDTECAVEGYRGSLLAAQLFF.

As concerns this clone: A far larger clone is off by one base, so a read error is likely. Other DNA sequences in this specimen translate into the identical CDR3. V and J are TRDV2 and TRDJ3; 11 bases match TRDD3. Per germline, CDR1 GEAIGNYY and CDR2 EKD. This CDR3 has 26 residues. V shed 1 base and J 2 bases; nucleotides not matched to a gene: 27. This CDR3 reads CACDTVKNPSLNILGDSPWDTRQMFF. The CDR3 coding sequence is TGTGCCTGTGACACAGTCAAAAATCCATCCCTAAATATACTGGGGGATAGTCCCTGGGACACCCGACAGATGTTTTTC.

As to this clone: TCRdb attributes to this sequence the protein of a much larger clone, which differs from the DNA translation at residue 7; a read error is likely, and the protein displayed is translated from the DNA. The V call is TRDV2, the J call TRDJ1; the D gene is possibly TRDD3 (6 bases). This CDR3 has 15 residues. Trimming pared 3 bases from V and 3 bases from J, leaving 16 bases between. Germline V gene lookup returns CDR1 GEAIGNYY and CDR2 EKD. In nucleotides, the CDR3 is TGTGCCTGTGACCGTCTGGCGGATACCTCCGATAAACTCATCTTT. This translates into CACDRLADTSDKLIF.

For this clone: The protein held in TCRdb is that of a much larger clone and does not match this DNA's translation at residue 14, likely because of a read error; the protein shown is translated from the DNA. Other DNA sequences in the sample encode the same CDR3. The chain is built from TRDV2 and TRDJ1; D gene uncertain. CDR3 length equals 16 residues. CDR1 and CDR2 from the germline V gene are GEAIGNYY and EKD. The CDR3 sequence: CACEWMTPERADKPIF. The DNA of the CDR3 is TGTGCCTGTGAATGGATGACCCCGGAGAGGGCCGATAAACCCATCTTT.

This clone appeared a few times. TCRdb has a much larger clone's protein, which differs at residue 10 from the translation of this DNA, likely because of a read error; what is shown is the protein translated from the DNA. The CDR3 region is CACDTIGPGGTSYTDKLIF. CDR3 sequence (DNA): TGTGCCTGTGACACGATTGGTCCGGGGGGTACATCGTACACCGATAAACTCATCTTT. J is TRDJ1 and V is TRDV2, with D tentatively TRDD3 (5 bases). This CDR3 has 19 amino acids. Germline CDR1 and CDR2: GEAIGNYY and EKD. Trimming stripped 1 base from V and 0 bases from J, with 23 bases between.

This clone is medium-sized in the sample. The sample has other DNA sequences that encode this CDR3 too. In DNA form, the CDR3 reads TGTGCCTGTGACCAATCGTACAGATACACCGATAAACTCATCTTT. Translating gives CACDQSYRYTDKLIF. The gene calls are TRDV2 and TRDJ1; D unresolved. The V and J ends lost 3 bases and 0 bases respectively, with 13 bases between them. The germline V gene has CDR1 GEAIGNYY and CDR2 EKD. The CDR3 runs to 15 residues.

The table lists this clone with a few counts. This likely stems from a read error, as it lies one base from a far larger clone. Other DNA variants within this sample encode the same CDR3. The chain uses TRDV2 and TRDJ1, with 10 bases that match TRDD3. V lost 0 bases to trimming and J lost 0 bases; unmatched junction nucleotides: 12. Germline lookup yields CDR1 GEAIGNYY and CDR2 EKD. The CDR3 loop spans 19 amino acids. The CDR3 bases are TGTGCCTGTGACACCGTACTGTCCGGGGGATACGAGTACACCGATAAACTCATCTTT. Translation: CACDTVLSGGYEYTDKLIF.

By share, this clone ranks as medium-sized. V and J are TRDV2 and TRDJ3, with TRDD3 matching over 11 bases. V dropped 0 bases and J dropped 0; count of bases not matched to a gene: 12. The CDR3 totals 22 residues. Germline V gene data show CDR1 as GEAIGNYY and CDR2 as EKD. The CDR3 loop reads CACDTVSGLGDRRSWDTRQMFF. Here the CDR3 DNA reads TGTGCCTGTGACACCGTAAGTGGACTGGGGGATAGACGCTCCTGGGACACCCGACAGATGTTTTTC.

This clone has only a few counts. The junction does not match germline at one end; this may be a read error. J is TRDJ3 and V is TRDV2; perhaps TRDD3 as D (6 bases). The CDR3 loop spans 17 amino acids. From germline, CDR1 is GEAIGNYY and CDR2 EKD. The CDR3 DNA reads as TGTGCCTGTGACAATCGGGGGGCGTCCTGGGGCACCCGACAGATGTTTTTC. This sequence encodes CACDNRGASWGTRQMFF.

This clone was observed a few times. The mismatch at residue 8 between this DNA's translation and the TCRdb protein of a much larger clone likely reflects a read error; the protein shown is translated from the DNA. The rearrangement links TRDV2 to TRDJ1; a weak D match, TRDD3 (5 bases). V was cut by 3 bases and J by 2 bases, with 18 bases left in between. The length of the CDR3 is 16 residues. CDR1 GEAIGNYY and CDR2 EKD come from the germline V gene. The CDR3 region has the DNA TGTGCCTGTGACGTCGTGGGGACTACGCAAACCGATAAACTCATCTTT. Encoded protein: CACDVVGTTQTDKLIF.

This clone was detected a few times. It is likely a read error: a sequence one base away is far more abundant. The same CDR3 arises from other DNA sequences in this sample as well. V is TRDV2 and J is TRDJ1, with a tentative D call TRDD3 (6 bases). CDR1 and CDR2 (germline): GEAIGNYY, EKD. CDR3 length: 16 residues. Trimming left V 3 bases short and J 8 bases short, with 24 bases between. The CDR3 protein is CACDPVGAASKDKLIF. In DNA form, the CDR3 reads TGTGCCTGTGACCCGGTGGGGGCCGCTTCAAAAGACAAACTCATCTTT.

In this sample, this clone turned up a few times. Since a much larger clone is just one base distant, this may be a read error. The sample carries other DNA sequences with the same CDR3. V is TRDV2 and J is TRDJ1, with 8 bases lining up with TRDD3. The CDR3 consists of 20 residues. Unmatched junction bases numbered 17, after V lost 0 bases and J lost 0 bases. In germline, CDR1 is GEAIGNYY, CDR2 EKD. The CDR3 region has the DNA TGTGCCTGTGACACCGTCCGGGATACGCGTCTTGGATCGAACACCGATAAACTCATCTTT. The encoded protein is CACDTVRDTRLGSNTDKLIF.

Only a few counts were recorded for this clone. This chain joins TRDV1 and TRDJ1, with 12 bases that match TRDD3. The CDR3 runs 23 residues. With V trimmed by 1 base and J by 5 bases, 26 bases remained unmatched. Per germline, CDR1 TSWWSYY and CDR2 QGS. This CDR3 is CALGERSGLPEYLLGDTGDKLIF. In DNA, the CDR3 is TGTGCTCTTGGGGAACGTTCGGGCCTTCCCGAGTATCTACTGGGGGATACTGGGGATAAACTCATCTTT.

In regard to this clone: TCRdb assigns this DNA the protein of a much larger clone, which departs from its translation at residue 4; this likely reflects a read error, and the protein shown comes from translating the DNA. V usage is TRDV2 and J usage is TRDJ1; 8 bases agree with TRDD3. The CDR3 runs 15 residues. Germline CDR1 GEAIGNYY, CDR2 EKD. With 5 bases clipped from V and 4 bases from J, the junction kept 11 bases outside the gene matches. The DNA of the CDR3 is TGTGCCTGTGCCCCCCTCGGGGATACTGACGATAAACTCATCTTT. Its protein is CACAPLGDTDDKLIF.

The sample holds a few counts of this clone. This rearrangement joins TRDV2 to TRDJ3; 10 bases are a match to TRDD3. The trim removed 3 bases at V and 10 bases at J, leaving 8 bases unmatched. The germline CDR1 and CDR2 sequences are GEAIGNYY and EKD. The CDR3 covers 16 residues. CDR3 in amino acids: CACDLVLGDPTRQMFF. The CDR3 DNA reads as TGTGCCTGTGACCTAGTACTGGGGGATCCGACCCGACAGATGTTTTTC.

V and J are TRDV2 and TRDJ3, with 12 positions matching TRDD3. This CDR3 region has 20 residues. The V gene's germline CDR1 is GEAIGNYY and CDR2 EKD. Germline trimming cut 3 bases from V and 0 bases from J; bases unmatched to any gene: 8. The CDR3 sequence: CACDELTGGYSSWDTRQMFF. In DNA, the CDR3 is TGTGCCTGTGACGAACTTACTGGGGGATACAGCTCCTGGGACACCCGACAGATGTTTTTC.

This clone was observed at least ten times. The J gene is TRDJ2, the V gene TRDV1, with D perhaps TRDD2 (5 bases). This CDR3 comprises 18 residues. V shed 3 bases and J shed 6 bases, with 23 bases lying between them. CDR1 is TSWWSYY, CDR2 QGS, per germline. The CDR3: CALGELPRPAPQPAQLFF. DNA for the CDR3: TGTGCTCTTGGGGAGCTTCCACGTCCGGCTCCACAGCCAGCACAACTCTTCTTT.

The table lists this clone with a few counts. J is TRDJ1 and V is TRDV2, with TRDD3 matching 8 bases. In germline, CDR1 is GEAIGNYY, CDR2 EKD. With V trimmed by 0 bases and J by 0 bases, 5 bases remained unmatched. The CDR3 sequence is 16 residues long. This CDR3 reads CACDTAELGDTDKLIF. The DNA for the CDR3 is TGTGCCTGTGACACCGCGGAACTGGGGGACACCGATAAACTCATCTTT.

With respect to this clone: A far larger clone is a single base away, which makes a read error likely. Other DNA sequences from this sample encode an identical CDR3 as well. This rearrangement joins TRDV2 to TRDJ1; D remains unclear. The CDR3 totals 15 residues. Trimming shortened V by 1 base and J by 8 bases, and 19 bases separated the two germline ends. Germline CDR1 reads GEAIGNYY; CDR2 reads EKD. CDR3 in amino acids: CACDTLEGGPPKLIF. The DNA of the CDR3 is TGTGCCTGTGACACGCTTGAAGGAGGACCCCCGAAACTCATCTTT.

Note on this clone: A much larger clonotype is one base distant, so this may be a read error. The same CDR3 is also encoded by other DNA sequences in this sample. The CDR3 coding sequence is TGTGCCTGTGACACCGCTTGGGGGATATCTCACTCCTGGGACACTCGACAGATGTTTTTC. Amino acids: CACDTAWGISHSWDTRQMFF. The V gene is TRDV2, the J gene TRDJ3, with 9 positions matching TRDD3. The CDR3 spans 20 residues. Germline loops: CDR1 GEAIGNYY, CDR2 EKD.

Points on this clone: Other DNA sequences in the same sample also yield this CDR3. The chain links TRDV2 to TRDJ1; TRDD3 aligns across 9 bases. Per the germline V gene, CDR1 is GEAIGNYY and CDR2 is EKD. The CDR3 runs to 17 residues. J gave up 0 bases and V 1 base, and 8 bases lay outside the gene matches. The CDR3 region has the DNA TGTGCCTGTGACACTCTACTGGGGGAGAAGTACACCGATAAACTCATCTTT. Residues: CACDTLLGEKYTDKLIF.

In this sample, this clone is large. The chain joins TRDV2 to TRDJ1; maybe TRDD3 (5 bases). This CDR3 contains 15 residues. Trimming pared 3 bases from V and 3 bases from J, leaving 16 bases between. The germline V gene has CDR1 GEAIGNYY and CDR2 EKD. CDR3 DNA sequence: TGTGCCTGTGACGACCTAGTACTGGAATCCGATAAACTCATCTTT. Amino acids: CACDDLVLESDKLIF.

On this clone itself: This may be a read error: a much more frequent sequence differs by one nucleotide. This CDR3 is also generated by other DNA sequences in the sample. The chain couples TRDV2 to TRDJ1; 8 bases map to TRDD3. Germline loops: CDR1 GEAIGNYY, CDR2 EKD. The CDR3 covers 19 residues. The CDR3 sequence is CACDTVALLGGKYTDKLIF. The CDR3 DNA follows: TGCGCCTGTGACACCGTTGCCCTACTGGGGGGGAAGTACACCGATAAACTCATCTTT.

This clone was seen a handful of times. It may be a read error: a sequence one base away is much more abundant. This chain links TRDV2 with TRDJ1; 8 bases line up with TRDD3. V trimming: 0 bases; J trimming: 4 bases; junction bases outside the gene matches: 24. The CDR3 is 21 amino acids. Germline assignment: CDR1 GEAIGNYY and CDR2 EKD. The CDR3 nucleotides are TGTGCCTGTGACACCGTACGTAGCCTGGGGGAAGCTGGGGAACACAACGATAAACTCATCTTT. Protein sequence: CACDTVRSLGEAGEHNDKLIF.

Judged by abundance, this clone is medium-sized (0.01 to 0.1%). A far larger clone is off by one base, so a read error is likely. The chain recombines TRDV2 with TRDJ1; the match to TRDD3 covers 9 bases. V shed 4 bases and J 3 bases; nucleotides not matched to a gene: 8. The germline gives CDR1 GEAIGNYY, CDR2 EKD. The CDR3 covers 15 residues. CDR3 in amino acids: CACDGLGDISDKLIF. The CDR3 nucleotides read TGTGCCTGTGATGGATTGGGGGATATCTCCGATAAACTCATCTTT.

This clone ranks as medium-sized. Other nucleotide sequences in the sample specify the same CDR3. This chain connects TRDV2 to TRDJ1; D unresolved. The CDR3 spans 15 residues. The germline V and J ends were trimmed by 0 bases and 0 bases, with 10 bases remaining between them. In germline, CDR1 is GEAIGNYY, CDR2 EKD. The CDR3 DNA is TGTGCCTGTGACACCGTCGGGGCTAACACCGATAAACTCATCTTT. Protein product: CACDTVGANTDKLIF.

Only a few counts were recorded for this clone. Different DNA sequences within this sample yield the same CDR3. J is TRDJ1 and V is TRDV2, with TRDD3 matching over 12 bases. The J segment lost 0 bases and the V segment lost 1 base, leaving 5 bases of the junction unmatched. CDR3 length equals 17 residues. Germline V gene sequence: CDR1 GEAIGNYY, CDR2 EKD. The CDR3 reads CACDTLGDTPHTDKLIF. CDR3 bases: TGTGCCTGTGACACTCTGGGGGATACGCCACACACCGATAAACTCATCTTT.

As regards this clone: A far larger clone is just one base off, so this is likely a read error. The J gene is TRDJ1, the V gene TRDV2; tentative D call: TRDD3 (6 bases). The CDR3 consists of 16 residues. V was shortened by 5 bases and J by 1 base, with 19 bases between the two germline ends. Per the germline V gene, CDR1 is GEAIGNYY and CDR2 is EKD. In DNA, the CDR3 is TGTGCCTGTGGCACATTACTGGGACGATTCACCGATAAACTCATCTTT. It is translated as CACGTLLGRFTDKLIF.